The T cell receptor (beta chain) under discussion was sequenced for a study of T cell responses to AZD1222 COVID-19 vaccine. Study-level points and caveats: A reported finding is that nearly half of spike-specific TCRs target unmutated variant regions.

Sequenced by immunoSEQ multiplex PCR; TCRdb stores in-frame clones only, minus some. The repertoire holds about 110,000 clones, with around 93% as singletons. Turning to this clone: Its antigen is as yet unknown.

The CDR3 runs 14 residues. V dropped 7 bases and J dropped 5; count of bases not matched to a gene: 6. Germline CDR1 is SGHRS and CDR2 is YFSETQ. This sequence originates from an adult in good health. Sequenced here: peripheral blood, sampled on day 0 of AZD1222 vaccination. The chain employs TRBV5-1 and TRBJ2-1; TRBD2 matches at 10 bases. CDR3 DNA sequence: TGCGCCAGCGGGGCTAGCGGGGGCCACAATGAGCAGTTCTTC. This codes for CASGASGGHNEQFF.